Shown below are 4 T cell receptor beta chains from a single sample sequenced in a study of blood T cell repertoires in COVID-19. TCRdb's table, derived via immunoSEQ multiplex PCR, lists solely in-frame clones and lacks some. The data show 95,000 to 150,000 clones, with roughly 90% seen just once and 6.5% to 9% held by the top ten. The sample comprised peripheral blood. Receptors were obtained from a man aged 45-65 years with acute or convalescent COVID-19.

The rearrangement joins TRBV30 to TRBJ2-5; TRBD2 might be the D (6 bases). CDR1 is GTSNPN and CDR2 is SVGIG in the germline V gene (reference sequence). This CDR3 is built from 15 residues. The V gene lost 1 base and the J gene lost 5 bases, with 17 bases spanning the gap. In nucleotides, the CDR3 is TGTGCCTGGAGTGGCCGGCGCGATGGGGGGGAGACCCAGTACTTC. Its translation: CAWSGRRDGGETQYF. The entire variable domain, with the rest obtained from reference TRBV30 and TRBJ2-5, is as follows: SQTIHQWPATLVQPVGSPLSLECTVEGTSNPNLYWYRQAAGRGLQLLFYSVGIGQISSEVPQNLSASRPQDRQFILSSKKLLLSDSGFYLCAWSGRRDGGETQYFGPGTRLLVL.

The chain joins TRBV11-3 to TRBJ2-2; 8 bases fit TRBD2. V trimming: 3 bases; J trimming: 6 bases; junction bases outside the gene matches: 6. Looked up from germline, CDR1 is SGHNT and CDR2 is YENEEA. The CDR3 loop spans 15 amino acids. In nucleotides, the CDR3 is TGTGCCAGCAGCTTGTCTAGCGGGTTTGCCGGGGAGCTGTTTTTT. The encoded protein is CASSLSSGFAGELFF.

This sequence joins TRBV11-3 and TRBJ2-1; 7 bases line up with TRBD2. The CDR3 runs to 16 residues. The V segment lost 1 base and the J segment 1 base; nucleotides outside the gene matches: 4. Germline CDR1 reads SGHNT; CDR2 reads YENEEA. The CDR3: CASSLVLGGSYNEQFF. The CDR3 nucleotides are TGTGCCAGCAGCTTAGTTTTGGGGGGGTCCTACAATGAGCAGTTCTTC. Full variable domain (rest looked up from reference TRBV11-3 and TRBJ2-1): EAGVVQSPRYKIIEKKQPVAFWCNPISGHNTLYWYLQNLGQGPELLIRYENEEAVDDSQLPKDRFSAERLKGVDSTLKIQPAELGDSAVYLCASSLVLGGSYNEQFFGPGTRLTVL.

In its sample, this clone was seen once. J is TRBJ2-4 and V is TRBV28; no definite D call. The germline V and J ends were trimmed by 5 bases and 0 bases, with 11 bases remaining between them. The CDR3 is made up of 15 amino acids. Germline V CDR1 and CDR2: MDHEN, SYDVKM. The CDR3 DNA is TGTGCCAGCAGTGCCAGTTTTCTAGCCAAAAACATTCAGTACTTC. This encodes CASSASFLAKNIQYF.